This T cell receptor beta chain was documented in a study of blood T cell repertoires in COVID-19. The trim removed 2 bases at V and 7 bases at J, leaving 8 bases unmatched. This CDR3 has 15 amino acids. The germline V gene encodes CDR1 MNHNS and CDR2 SASEGT. Clones were sequenced by immunoSEQ multiplex PCR, and TCRdb holds only the in-frame ones, with some missing. The sample lists about 150,000 clones; 78% were seen once. Within the sample, this clone is medium-sized. The genes are TRBV6-1 and TRBJ1-5, with 7 bases lining up with TRBD1. The sequenced sample consisted of peripheral blood. This sequence originates from a man older than 75 with acute or convalescent COVID-19. CDR3 sequence reads: CASSETQTGSQPQHF. The CDR3 region has the DNA TGTGCCAGCAGTGAAACCCAGACAGGGTCCCAGCCCCAGCATTTT.